Listed below are T cell receptor beta chains from one sample, sequenced in a study of cytomegalovirus exposure and HLA in healthy donors. Sequenced by immunoSEQ multiplex PCR; TCRdb stores in-frame clones only, minus some. The sample consists of around 170,000 clones, around 80% of them appearing once. The specimen sequenced was PBMCs. These receptors originate from a woman between 45 and 65 years old in good health and CMV-seropositive. The CDR3 runs from the conserved cysteine through the conserved F or W. The order of the fields is clone size, V gene, CDR3 length, J gene, D gene, CDR3 DNA, CDR3 protein. A D gene is named only where the DNA matches it firmly. Some rows have no size entry. The others give once, few or many, or a class for an expanded clone.

>few|TRBV7-8|13|TRBJ2-5|TRBD1
TGTGCCAGCAGCTTAGCCGACAGGGGGGGTTTGTACTTC
CASSLADRGGLYF
>-|TRBV6-1|14|TRBJ1-2|TRBD1
TGTGCCAGCAGTGTCGACAGGGTTGAGGGTGGCTACACCTTC
CASSVDRVEGGYTF
>-|TRBV29-1|14|TRBJ2-1|TRBD1
TGCAGCGTTGAAGTGGACAGGGCCTACAATGAGCAGTTCTTC
CSVEVDRAYNEQFF
>-|TRBV2|12|TRBJ1-1|-
TGTGCCAGCAGTCCTTTGAACACTGAAGCTTTCTTT
CASSPLNTEAFF
>-|TRBV5-4|15|TRBJ2-5|TRBD2
TGTGCCAGCAGCTCGGCAGGCGGGAGGCGTGAGACCCAGTACTTC
CASSSAGGRRETQYF
>-|TRBV30|15|TRBJ1-4|-
TGTGCCTGGAGTGCCTTGGGAGTGACTAATGAAAAACTGTTTTTT
CAWSALGVTNEKLFF
>-|TRBV20-1|11|TRBJ1-2|-
TGCAGTGCTAGAGAGGACAGCTTCTACACCTTC
CSAREDSFYTF
>-|TRBV5-1|17|TRBJ2-3|TRBD1
TGCGCCAGCAGCTTGGTTCCGACAGGGGGAGGGTCAGATACGCAGTATTTT
CASSLVPTGGGSDTQYF
>-|TRBV19|16|TRBJ2-2|-
TGTGCCAGTAGTACTTCCCGGGACATGAACACCGGGGAGCTGTTTTTT
CASSTSRDMNTGELFF
>-|TRBV27|15|TRBJ2-5|TRBD2
TGTGCCAGCAGTCAACTAGCGGGAGGGCTAGAGACCCAGTACTTC
CASSQLAGGLETQYF
>few|TRBV11-2|15|TRBJ2-1|-
TGTGCCAGCAGCTTAGAGGCCCTCCCCTACAATGAGCAGTTCTTC
CASSLEALPYNEQFF
>-|TRBV9|15|TRBJ2-7|-
TGTGCCAGCAGCGTAAGTGACGGGAGCTCCTACGAGCAGTACTTC
CASSVSDGSSYEQYF
>-|TRBV7-8|14|TRBJ2-5|TRBD1
TGTGCCAGCACCCCGGGTGCAGGGGGAGAGACCCAGTACTTC
CASTPGAGGETQYF
>-|TRBV19|15|TRBJ2-1|TRBD1
TGTGCCAGTAGCAGGGGGCCGCCCGAATACAATGAGCAGTTCTTC
CASSRGPPEYNEQFF
>-|TRBV28|15|TRBJ2-7|-
TGTGCCAGCAGCTTAGGGGGGGACGACTCCTACGAGCAGTACTTC
CASSLGGDDSYEQYF
>-|TRBV2|20|TRBJ2-6|-
TGTGCCAGCAGTGAACGCCGCCCAGGGAGGCCATACTCTGGGGCCAACGTCCTGACTTTC
CASSERRPGRPYSGANVLTF
>-|TRBV5-1|14|TRBJ2-7|-
TGCGCCAGCAGCTGGAGGGACAGTGGGTACGAGCAGTACTTC
CASSWRDSGYEQYF
>-|TRBV5-4|15|TRBJ1-2|TRBD1
TGTGCCAGCAGCTTAGACAGGGATTCTAACTATGGCTACACCTTC
CASSLDRDSNYGYTF
>-|TRBV7-8|15|TRBJ1-1|-
TGTGCCAGCACCCAACCCTCCACTGGGAACACTGAAGCTTTCTTT
CASTQPSTGNTEAFF
>-|TRBV9|15|TRBJ2-2|-
TGTGCCAGCAGCGTAGGCCAACTGAACACCGGGGAGCTGTTTTTT
CASSVGQLNTGELFF